A selection of T cell receptor beta chains follows, all from one sample in a study of blood T cell repertoires in COVID-19. Assay used: immunoSEQ multiplex PCR; TCRdb lists only in-frame clones, some missing. The data show about 320,000 clones, roughly 86% seen once. The sample consisted of peripheral blood. All receptors come from a woman aged 25 to 39 with COVID-19, enrolled during active disease. Each CDR3 is given with its conserved first and last residue. The order of the fields is V gene, CDR3 length, D gene, J gene, clone size, CDR3 protein, CDR3 DNA. The D gene is left open where the match is weak. The listing skips clone size in some rows; elsewhere it reads once, few, many or a size class.

TRBV7-6	15	-	TRBJ1-3	-	CASSLGYGSGNTIYF	TGTGCCAGCAGCTTAGGGTACGGCTCTGGAAACACCATATATTTT
TRBV5-1	15	-	TRBJ2-2	-	CASSLYRANTGELFF	TGCGCCAGCAGCTTGTATCGGGCGAACACCGGGGAGCTGTTTTTT
TRBV7-2	15	-	TRBJ2-7	-	CASSLFSQGNYEQYF	TGTGCCAGCAGCTTATTCTCGCAGGGTAACTACGAGCAGTACTTC
TRBV6-5	15	TRBD1	TRBJ2-5	few	CASSTTGKHQETQYF	TGTGCCAGCAGCACGACAGGGAAGCACCAAGAGACCCAGTACTTC
TRBV2	13	-	TRBJ2-7	-	CASSAGNTYEQYF	TGTGCCAGCAGTGCAGGAAACACCTACGAGCAGTACTTC
TRBV27	15	-	TRBJ1-1	few	CASSFAGLMNTEAFF	TGTGCCAGCAGTTTCGCGGGGCTAATGAACACTGAAGCTTTCTTT
TRBV15	15	-	TRBJ1-1	few	CATSRGLLGDTEAFF	TGTGCCACCAGCAGAGGGTTATTAGGGGACACTGAAGCTTTCTTT
TRBV6-5	13	-	TRBJ1-4	-	CASSRTEWEKLFF	TGTGCCAGCAGCAGGACAGAGTGGGAAAAACTGTTTTTT
TRBV27	14	TRBD2	TRBJ2-2	-	CASRTGTSPGELFF	TGTGCCAGCAGGACAGGGACTAGCCCCGGGGAGCTGTTTTTT
TRBV27	15	-	TRBJ1-5	once	CASSLNINSNQPQHF	TGTGCCAGCAGTTTAAATATTAATAGCAATCAGCCCCAGCATTTT
TRBV11-2	14	-	TRBJ2-1	once	CASGGAGGYNEQFF	TGTGCCAGTGGGGGAGCGGGCGGTTACAATGAGCAGTTCTTC
TRBV15	14	-	TRBJ1-5	-	CATSRDKSNQPQHF	TGTGCCACCAGCAGAGATAAAAGCAATCAGCCCCAGCATTTT
TRBV6-7	20	-	TRBJ1-1	few	CASSYPLEGPRPLNGAEAFF	TGTGCCAGCAGTTACCCTTTGGAGGGGCCCCGACCCCTGAATGGGGCTGAAGCTTTCTTT
TRBV24-1	15	TRBD1	TRBJ2-1	-	CATSTPGTGDNEQFF	TGTGCCACCAGTACCCCCGGGACAGGAGACAATGAGCAGTTCTTC
TRBV19	13	TRBD1	TRBJ1-6	-	CASQGARNSPLHF	TGTGCCTCACAGGGGGCTCGGAATTCACCCCTCCACTTT
TRBV3-1/TRBV3-2	15	-	TRBJ2-7	-	CASSFSVEFFGEQYF	TGTGCCAGCAGCTTTAGCGTCGAGTTTTTCGGGGAGCAGTACTTC
TRBV24-1	15	TRBD1	TRBJ2-5	-	CATSDFSGGEETQYF	TGTGCCACCAGTGATTTTTCAGGGGGCGAAGAGACCCAGTACTTC
TRBV7-7	13	-	TRBJ2-5	-	CASSRAPGETQYF	TGTGCCAGCAGCCGCGCCCCGGGGGAGACCCAGTACTTC
TRBV7-9	12	-	TRBJ1-5	-	CASSSDLGTQHF	TGTGCCAGCAGCTCGGACCTCGGGACCCAGCATTTT
TRBV5-1	17	-	TRBJ2-5	-	CASSLLAGTNLGETQYF	TGCGCCAGCAGCTTGCTCGCGGGGACGAACTTAGGAGAGACCCAGTACTTC
TRBV29-1	14	-	TRBJ1-1	-	CSVELGGVGTEAFF	TGCAGCGTTGAATTAGGGGGAGTAGGAACTGAAGCTTTCTTT
TRBV4-1	13	-	TRBJ2-7	-	CASSRGLAYEQYF	TGCGCCAGCAGCCGAGGACTCGCCTACGAGCAGTACTTC
TRBV2	14	TRBD1	TRBJ2-7	once	CASSGGTGTYEQYF	TGTGCCAGCAGTGGGGGGACAGGAACCTACGAGCAGTACTTC
TRBV19	18	TRBD2	TRBJ2-5	-	CASSLTSGGIDGSETQYF	TGTGCCAGTAGTTTGACTAGCGGGGGGATCGATGGTTCCGAGACCCAGTACTTC
TRBV19	14	TRBD1	TRBJ1-1	-	CASSFTGGGTEAFF	TGTGCCAGTAGTTTTACAGGGGGAGGCACTGAAGCTTTCTTT
TRBV7-8	16	-	TRBJ2-7	-	CASSPPLWGGRGEQYF	TGTGCCAGCAGCCCTCCCCTCTGGGGGGGCCGAGGAGAGCAGTACTTC
TRBV2	13	-	TRBJ2-2	-	CASSEARAGELFF	TGTGCCAGCAGTGAAGCGCGTGCCGGGGAGCTGTTTTTT
TRBV2	14	-	TRBJ1-5	-	CASSVSGNNQPQHF	TGTGCCAGCAGTGTTTCAGGGAACAATCAGCCCCAGCATTTT
TRBV11-2	15	TRBD2	TRBJ2-1	-	CASSLGSGGYNEQFF	TGTGCCAGCAGCTTAGGTAGCGGGGGGTACAATGAGCAGTTCTTC
TRBV24-1	19	TRBD1	TRBJ2-1	once	CATSALVDGTGPPKDEQFF	TGTGCCACCAGTGCCCTAGTGGACGGGACAGGGCCTCCTAAGGATGAGCAGTTCTTC
TRBV5-1	12	TRBD1	TRBJ2-7	few	CASGTGNSEQYF	TGCGCCAGTGGGACAGGGAACTCCGAGCAGTACTTC
TRBV3-1/TRBV3-2	15	-	TRBJ1-2	-	CASSHAGRGAYGYTF	TGTGCCAGCAGCCATGCCGGCCGGGGGGCCTATGGCTACACCTTC
TRBV18	14	-	TRBJ1-2	-	CASSLDEGLGGYTF	TGTGCCAGCTCTCTGGATGAGGGACTGGGCGGCTACACCTTC
TRBV7-9	15	-	TRBJ1-2	-	CASSLGAGRSNGYTF	TGTGCCAGCAGCTTAGGGGCAGGGAGGAGCAACGGCTACACCTTC
TRBV4-2	16	TRBD1	TRBJ1-5	-	CASSQGIRQGNQPQHF	TGTGCCAGCAGCCAAGGGATAAGACAGGGGAATCAGCCCCAGCATTTT
TRBV5-4	15	-	TRBJ2-1	-	CASRLDTRSYNEQFF	TGTGCCAGCAGGCTCGACACGCGTTCCTACAATGAGCAGTTCTTC
TRBV6-1	15	-	TRBJ1-2	-	CASSETGLPVYGYTF	TGTGCCAGCAGTGAAACCGGACTGCCCGTCTATGGCTACACCTTC
TRBV7-2	16	TRBD1	TRBJ1-2	-	CASSLVRIGQGDGYTF	TGTGCCAGCAGCTTAGTGCGCATCGGGCAGGGGGATGGCTACACCTTC
TRBV28	17	TRBD2	TRBJ2-3	-	CASNLGVAGFSTDTQYF	TGTGCCAGCAATCTGGGCGTAGCGGGGTTTAGCACAGATACGCAGTATTTT
TRBV6-6	17	-	TRBJ2-3	-	CASSQRTPGHLSHTQYF	TGTGCCAGCAGTCAGAGAACTCCGGGACACCTCAGCCATACGCAGTATTTT
TRBV2	13	-	TRBJ2-7	-	CASSVGQSYEQYF	TGTGCCAGCAGTGTGGGCCAATCCTACGAGCAGTACTTC
TRBV6-5	15	-	TRBJ2-3	-	CASSYSGTSTDTQYF	TGTGCCAGCAGTTACTCGGGGACAAGCACAGATACGCAGTATTTT